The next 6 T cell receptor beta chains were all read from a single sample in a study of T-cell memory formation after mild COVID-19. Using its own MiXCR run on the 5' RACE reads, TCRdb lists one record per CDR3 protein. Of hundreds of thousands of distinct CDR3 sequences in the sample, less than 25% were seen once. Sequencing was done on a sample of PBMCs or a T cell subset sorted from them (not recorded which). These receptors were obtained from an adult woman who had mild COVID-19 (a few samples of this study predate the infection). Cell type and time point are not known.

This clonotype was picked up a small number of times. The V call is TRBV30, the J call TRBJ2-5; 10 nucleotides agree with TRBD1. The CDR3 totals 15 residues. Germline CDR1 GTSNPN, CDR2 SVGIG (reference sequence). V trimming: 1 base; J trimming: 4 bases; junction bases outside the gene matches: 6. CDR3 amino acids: CAWSAPGTGVETQYF. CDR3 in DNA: TGTGCCTGGAGTGCCCCCGGGACAGGGGTAGAGACCCAGTACTTC.

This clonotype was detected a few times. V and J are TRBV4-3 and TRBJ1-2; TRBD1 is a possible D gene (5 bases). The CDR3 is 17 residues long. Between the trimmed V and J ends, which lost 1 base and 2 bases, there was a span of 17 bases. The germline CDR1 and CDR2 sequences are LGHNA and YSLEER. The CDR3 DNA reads TGCGCCAGCAGCCAAGGTTTGGACACATTCCAAAACTATGGCTACACCTTC. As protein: CASSQGLDTFQNYGYTF.

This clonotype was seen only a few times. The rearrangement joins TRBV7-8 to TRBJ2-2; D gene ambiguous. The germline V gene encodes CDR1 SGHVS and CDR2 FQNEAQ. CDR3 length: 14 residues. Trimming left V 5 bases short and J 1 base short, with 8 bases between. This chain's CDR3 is CASSRTRNTGELFF. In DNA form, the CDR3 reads TGTGCCAGCAGCCGCACAAGGAACACCGGGGAGCTGTTTTTT.

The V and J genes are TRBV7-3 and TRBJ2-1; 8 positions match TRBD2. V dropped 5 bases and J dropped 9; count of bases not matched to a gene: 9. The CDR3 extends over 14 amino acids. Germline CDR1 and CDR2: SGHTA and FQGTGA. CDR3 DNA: TGTGCCAGCAGCCCCGGGACTAGATCGGGTGAGCAGTTCTTC. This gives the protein CASSPGTRSGEQFF.

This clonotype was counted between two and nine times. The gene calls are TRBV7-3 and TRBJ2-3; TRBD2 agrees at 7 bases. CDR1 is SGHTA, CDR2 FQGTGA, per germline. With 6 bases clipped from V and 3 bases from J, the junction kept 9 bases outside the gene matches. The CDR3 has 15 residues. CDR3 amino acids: CASSLAGVTTDTQYF. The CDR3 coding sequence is TGTGCCAGCAGTCTCGCGGGGGTTACGACAGATACGCAGTATTTT. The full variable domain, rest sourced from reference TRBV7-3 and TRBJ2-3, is GAGVSQTPSNKVTEKGKYVELRCDPISGHTALYWYRQSLGQGPEFLIYFQGTGAADDSGLPNDRFFAVRPEGSVSTLKIQRTERGDSAVYLCASSLAGVTTDTQYFGPGTRLTVL.

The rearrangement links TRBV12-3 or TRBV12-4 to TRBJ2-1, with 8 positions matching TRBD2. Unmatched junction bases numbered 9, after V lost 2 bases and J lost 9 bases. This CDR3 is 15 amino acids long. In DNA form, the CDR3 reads TGTGCCAGCAGTTTACCTCGGACTAGCCCCGTTGAGCAGTTCTTC. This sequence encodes CASSLPRTSPVEQFF.